Presented here are 21 T cell receptor beta chains from one specimen sequenced in a study of beta chain features in type 1 diabetes. cDNA synthesis used the whole RNA isolate, giving expressed TCRB sequences. Libraries were prepared by immunoSEQ multiplex PCR; TCRdb keeps only in-frame clonotypes and omits some of them. The sample records about 140,000 clones, roughly 10% being singletons. Sequencing input: naive CD4+ T cells from blood. These receptors were collected from a man aged 18 to 30 in good health.

V is TRBV9 and J is TRBJ2-3; 11 bases align to TRBD2. V lost 3 bases and J lost 4; bases outside the gene matches: 7. The CDR3 has 16 amino acids. Germline lookup yields CDR1 SGDLS and CDR2 YYNGEE. DNA for the CDR3: TGTGCCAGCAGCGGATTTAGCGGGGGGGCAGCAGATACGCAGTATTTT. This encodes CASSGFSGGAADTQYF.

The table lists this clone with many counts. This chain links TRBV29-1 with TRBJ2-5; D call uncertain. Germline V gene lookup returns CDR1 SQVTM and CDR2 ANQGSEA. CDR3 length: 13 amino acids. V was trimmed by 7 bases and J by 2 bases, leaving 14 bases between them. In DNA, the CDR3 is TGCAGCGGTGTAAGGAGCCCGCAAGAGACCCAGTACTTC. This translates into CSGVRSPQETQYF. Full variable domain (rest looked up from reference TRBV29-1 and TRBJ2-5): SAVISQKPSRDICQRGTSLTIQCQVDSQVTMMFWYRQQPGQSLTLIATANQGSEATYESGFVIDKFPISRPNLTFSTLTVSNMSPEDSSIYLCSGVRSPQETQYFGPGTRLLVL.

This clone came up a few times. J is TRBJ2-3 and V is TRBV7-2; D possibly corresponds to TRBD2 (6 bases). From germline, CDR1 is SGHTA and CDR2 FQGNSA. The CDR3 sequence is 11 residues long. V was clipped by 3 bases and J by 11 bases, with 9 bases between them. The CDR3 DNA is TGTGCCAGCAGCTTCTGGGGGGAGCAGTATTTT. It codes for CASSFWGEQYF.

This clone was recorded a few times. V gene TRBV7-2 combines with J gene TRBJ2-2, with D maybe TRBD1 (6 bases). Trimming stripped 5 bases from V and 8 bases from J, with 18 bases between. Germline V CDR1 and CDR2: SGHTA, FQGNSA. This CDR3 region has 15 residues. CDR3: CASSHVRGGPGELFF. In DNA, the CDR3 is TGTGCCAGCAGCCACGTCAGGGGTGGGCCGGGGGAGCTGTTTTTT.

This chain connects TRBV9 to TRBJ2-7, with 9 bases that match TRBD1. V gave up 4 bases and J gave up 3 bases; unmatched junction bases: 5. Germline assignment: CDR1 SGDLS and CDR2 YYNGEE. This CDR3 has 14 residues. In nucleotides, the CDR3 is TGTGCCAGCAGCTTCCGGGACAGGGACTACGAGCAGTACTTC. This encodes CASSFRDRDYEQYF.

This clone came up a few times. The chain carries TRBV18 and TRBJ2-7; 7 nucleotides line up with TRBD1. CDR3 length: 15 amino acids. The germline gives CDR1 KGHSH, CDR2 LQKENI. V was pared by 4 bases and J by 5 bases, with 11 bases of the junction left unmatched. CDR3 nucleotides: TGTGCCAGCTCACTGGTACAGGGGAGACAGAACGAGCAGTACTTC. Protein: CASSLVQGRQNEQYF.

The V gene is TRBV18, the J gene TRBJ2-7; weak D call: TRBD2 (6 bases). This CDR3 comprises 16 residues. Trimming took 0 bases from V and 2 from J, leaving 14 bases between them. CDR1 KGHSH and CDR2 LQKENI come from the germline V gene. The DNA for the CDR3 is TGTGCCAGCTCACCACCACGCGGGACCGTGACCTACGAGCAGTACTTC. Translating it yields CASSPPRGTVTYEQYF.

The chain uses TRBV5-6 and TRBJ2-1; D call uncertain. Between the trimmed V and J ends, which lost 2 bases and 7 bases, there was a span of 7 bases. The germline gives CDR1 SGHDT, CDR2 YYEEEE. The CDR3 has 12 amino acids. In DNA, the CDR3 is TGTGCCAGCAGCTTCGGGTTAAATGAGCAGTTCTTC. It translates to CASSFGLNEQFF.

This clone has more than one count but fewer than ten. The gene calls are TRBV5-1 and TRBJ2-5; 9 bases fit TRBD2. In germline, CDR1 is SGHRS, CDR2 YFSETQ. Trimming removed 4 bases from V and 4 bases from J; junction bases left unmatched: 11. This CDR3 has 16 amino acids. In DNA form, the CDR3 reads TGCGCCAGCAGCGACTTCCCCGCGGGGGGGCGAGAGACCCAGTACTTC. Amino acids: CASSDFPAGGRETQYF. Drawing the rest from reference TRBV5-1 and TRBJ2-5, the complete variable domain is KAGVTQTPRYLIKTRGQQVTLSCSPISGHRSVSWYQQTPGQGLQFLFEYFSETQRNKGNFPGRFSGRQFSNSRSEMNVSTLELGDSALYLCASSDFPAGGRETQYFGPGTRLLVL.

A few counts support this clone. This chain links TRBV5-1 with TRBJ2-3; 8 bases align to TRBD1. CDR1 is SGHRS, CDR2 YFSETQ, per germline. This CDR3 region has 15 residues. V was pared by 4 bases and J by 4 bases, with 8 bases of the junction left unmatched. The CDR3 DNA follows: TGCGCCAGCAGCACAGGACAGGGTGGGCCAGATACGCAGTATTTT. It is translated as CASSTGQGGPDTQYF.

This clone was observed a handful of times. The J gene is TRBJ2-5, the V gene TRBV4-2; 8 bases agree with TRBD2. Germline assignment: CDR1 LGHNA and CDR2 YNFKEQ. The J segment lost 4 bases and the V segment lost 1 base, leaving 5 bases of the junction unmatched. The CDR3 sequence is 15 residues long. The CDR3 DNA is TGTGCCAGCAGCCAAGGGTTAGCGGGACGAGAGACCCAGTACTTC. Translation: CASSQGLAGRETQYF.

There are a few counts of this clone. This chain joins TRBV28 and TRBJ1-2, with TRBD1 matching 7 bases. Germline loops: CDR1 MDHEN, CDR2 SYDVKM. The CDR3 covers 14 residues. The V gene end was trimmed by 2 bases and the J gene end by 8 bases; junction bases not matched to a gene: 8. The CDR3 nucleotides are TGTGCCAGCAGTTTAGCCGGGACAGTGGGGGGCTACACCTTC. Protein product: CASSLAGTVGGYTF.

The V gene is TRBV13, the J gene TRBJ2-2, with a tentative D call TRBD2 (6 bases). The germline CDR1 and CDR2 sequences are PRHDT and FYEKMQ (reference sequence). V was cut by 6 bases and J by 7 bases, with 18 bases left in between. The CDR3 consists of 15 residues. In DNA, the CDR3 is TGTGCCAGCAGTCCATACGGGGGAATCGGCGGGGAGCTGTTTTTT. Protein product: CASSPYGGIGGELFF.

A few counts support this clone. The V and J genes are TRBV4-1 and TRBJ1-4; a possible D gene is TRBD1 (6 bases). V was pared by 2 bases and J by 4 bases, with 14 bases between. The CDR3 is made up of 16 amino acids. Germline V gene sequence: CDR1 MGHRA, CDR2 YSYEKL. CDR3 region: CASSQFFARGNEKLFF. CDR3 in DNA: TGCGCCAGCAGCCAATTCTTCGCCAGGGGTAATGAAAAACTGTTTTTT.

The chain employs TRBV19 and TRBJ1-5; D call uncertain. V dropped 7 bases and J dropped 2 bases, with 18 bases sitting between them. Germline V gives CDR1 LNHDA, CDR2 SQIVND (reference sequence). This CDR3 comprises 16 residues. In DNA, the CDR3 is TGTGCCAGTACCACGCCGAGGCGGGGTGGCAATCAGCCCCAGCATTTT. Its protein product is CASTTPRRGGNQPQHF.

This chain connects TRBV6-5 to TRBJ2-7; D is unclear. The V end was cut by 0 bases, the J end by 3 bases, with 12 bases between. The CDR3 is 15 residues long. In germline, CDR1 is MNHEY, CDR2 SVGAGI. The CDR3 here is CASSYSINSIYEQYF. The CDR3 coding sequence is TGTGCCAGCAGTTACTCGATAAACAGCATCTACGAGCAGTACTTC.

The genes are TRBV4-1 and TRBJ2-5; weak D call: TRBD1 (6 bases). CDR1 is MGHRA, CDR2 YSYEKL, per germline. Trimming cost V 2 bases and J 2 bases, with 12 bases left between them. The CDR3 runs 15 residues. CDR3 sequence reads: CASSQPGQKQETQYF. CDR3 sequence (DNA): TGCGCCAGCAGCCAACCGGGACAAAAGCAAGAGACCCAGTACTTC.

Note on this clone: Other DNA sequences within the sample encode an identical CDR3. The chain is built from TRBV9 and TRBJ2-3; the D is unclear. The CDR3 length is 13 residues. V was cut by 0 bases and J by 5 bases, with 7 bases left in between. Germline V gives CDR1 SGDLS, CDR2 YYNGEE. DNA for the CDR3: TGTGCCAGCAGCGTAGCAGGAAGAGATACGCAGTATTTT. This codes for CASSVAGRDTQYF.

This clone was observed a few times. The gene calls are TRBV28 and TRBJ1-5; D is perhaps TRBD1 (5 bases). Germline V lookup: CDR1 MDHEN, CDR2 SYDVKM. V shed 3 bases and J shed 4 bases, with 7 bases lying between them. There are 13 residues in the CDR3. In DNA, the CDR3 is TGTGCCAGCAGTTTTGACAGTAATCAGCCCCAGCATTTT. This sequence encodes CASSFDSNQPQHF.

This clone showed up just a few times. The chain recombines TRBV20-1 with TRBJ1-4; D might be TRBD1 (5 bases). Germline lookup yields CDR1 DFQATT and CDR2 SNEGSKA (reference sequence). The CDR3 is 10 residues long. V lost 7 bases and J lost 12, with 12 bases in between. The DNA for the CDR3 is TGCAGTGTATGGGGGAGGGAACTGTTTTTT. Residues: CSVWGRELFF.

This clone appeared a few times. The chain couples TRBV7-2 to TRBJ2-5; 9 nucleotides line up with TRBD2. V shed 5 bases, J shed 4 bases, and the junction held 17 bases outside the gene matches. This CDR3 has 18 residues. Germline assignment: CDR1 SGHTA and CDR2 FQGNSA. The chain's CDR3 is CASSTRGGGALNRETQYF. The CDR3 DNA sequence: TGTGCCAGCAGCACCCGGGGCGGGGGGGCTTTGAATCGAGAGACCCAGTACTTC.